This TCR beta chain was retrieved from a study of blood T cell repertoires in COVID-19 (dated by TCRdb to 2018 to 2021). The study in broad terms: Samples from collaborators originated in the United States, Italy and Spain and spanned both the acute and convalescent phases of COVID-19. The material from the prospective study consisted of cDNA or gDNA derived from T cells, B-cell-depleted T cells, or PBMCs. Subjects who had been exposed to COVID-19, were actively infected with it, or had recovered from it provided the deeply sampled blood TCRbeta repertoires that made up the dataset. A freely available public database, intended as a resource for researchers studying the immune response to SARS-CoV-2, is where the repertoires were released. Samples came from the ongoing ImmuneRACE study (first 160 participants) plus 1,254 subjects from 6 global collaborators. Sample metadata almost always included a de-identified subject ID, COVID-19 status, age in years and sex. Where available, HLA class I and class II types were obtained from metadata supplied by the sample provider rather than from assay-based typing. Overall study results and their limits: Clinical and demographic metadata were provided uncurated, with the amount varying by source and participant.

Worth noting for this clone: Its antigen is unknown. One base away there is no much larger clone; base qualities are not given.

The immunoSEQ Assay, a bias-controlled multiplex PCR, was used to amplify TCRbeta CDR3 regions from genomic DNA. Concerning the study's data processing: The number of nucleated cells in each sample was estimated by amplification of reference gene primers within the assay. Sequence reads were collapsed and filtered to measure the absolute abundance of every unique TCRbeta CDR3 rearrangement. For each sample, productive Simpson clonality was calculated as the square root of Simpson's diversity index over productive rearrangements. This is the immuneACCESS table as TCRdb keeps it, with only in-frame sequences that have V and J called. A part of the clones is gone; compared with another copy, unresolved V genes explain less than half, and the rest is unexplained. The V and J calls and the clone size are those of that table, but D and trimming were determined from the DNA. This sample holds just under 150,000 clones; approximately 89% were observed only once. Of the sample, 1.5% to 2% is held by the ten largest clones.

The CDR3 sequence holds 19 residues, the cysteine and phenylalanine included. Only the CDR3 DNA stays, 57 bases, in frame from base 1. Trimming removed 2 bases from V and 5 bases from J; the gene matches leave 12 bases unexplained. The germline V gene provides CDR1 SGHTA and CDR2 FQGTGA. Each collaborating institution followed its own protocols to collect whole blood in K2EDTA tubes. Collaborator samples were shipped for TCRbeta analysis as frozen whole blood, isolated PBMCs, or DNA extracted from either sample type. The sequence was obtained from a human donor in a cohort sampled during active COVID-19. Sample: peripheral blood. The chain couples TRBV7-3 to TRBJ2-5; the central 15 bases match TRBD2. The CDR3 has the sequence CASSLSLDGLAGGMETQYF. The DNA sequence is TGTGCCAGCAGCTTATCCTTAGACGGACTAGCGGGGGGGATGGAGACCCAGTACTTC. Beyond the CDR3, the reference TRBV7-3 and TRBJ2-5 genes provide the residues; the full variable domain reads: GAGVSQTPSNKVTEKGKYVELRCDPISGHTALYWYRQSLGQGPEFLIYFQGTGAADDSGLPNDRFFAVRPEGSVSTLKIQRTERGDSAVYLCASSLSLDGLAGGMETQYFGPGTRLLVL.